Shown below are 4 T cell receptor beta chains from a single sample sequenced in a study of technical replicates of blood from several donors. Sequencing used immunoSEQ multiplex PCR; TCRdb keeps in-frame clones, though not all of them. The sample contains tens of thousands of clones, 75% to 85% of which appear only once. Sequencing was done on a sample of PBMCs. These TCRs come from a human donor in good health. Some clones in this sample may be carry-over from other donors' samples.

The chain joins TRBV25-1 to TRBJ2-2; possibly TRBD2 for D (6 bases). Germline CDR1 MGHDK, CDR2 SYGVNS. V lost 4 bases to trimming and J lost 1 base, with 7 bases between them. The CDR3 loop spans 14 amino acids. CDR3 region: CASSGLGNTGELFF. The CDR3 DNA follows: TGTGCCAGCAGTGGACTAGGGAACACCGGGGAGCTGTTTTTT.

The chain uses TRBV30 and TRBJ1-1; D remains unclear. Germline lookup yields CDR1 GTSNPN and CDR2 SVGIG (reference sequence). V gave up 4 bases and J gave up 4 bases, with 7 bases separating them. This CDR3 is built from 11 residues. The CDR3 here is CAWIEVTEAFF. CDR3 nucleotides: TGTGCCTGGATTGAGGTCACTGAAGCTTTCTTT.

This clone showed up just once. The V and J genes are TRBV11-3 and TRBJ2-5; a possible D gene is TRBD2 (5 bases). The CDR3 spans 13 residues. Between the trimmed V and J ends, which lost 2 bases and 5 bases, there was a span of 9 bases. From germline, CDR1 is SGHNT and CDR2 YENEEA. The CDR3 loop reads CASSLNTGETQYF. The DNA of the CDR3 is TGTGCCAGCAGCTTAAATACGGGGGAGACCCAGTACTTC.

The chain has TRBV6-5 and TRBJ2-1; D might be TRBD2 (5 bases). The CDR3 length is 14 residues. Between the trimmed V and J ends, which lost 2 bases and 1 base, there was a span of 6 bases. Germline CDR1 and CDR2: MNHEY and SVGAGI. The CDR3: CASSYTSSYNEQFF. DNA for the CDR3: TGTGCCAGCAGTTACACTAGTTCCTACAATGAGCAGTTCTTC.